A single sample gave rise to the 27 T cell receptor beta chains below, sequenced in a study of blood T cell repertoires in COVID-19. Clones were sequenced by immunoSEQ multiplex PCR, and TCRdb holds only the in-frame ones, with some missing. In the table there are some 150,000 clones, approximately 80% of which are singletons. Source material: peripheral blood. The receptors stem from a woman aged 55-70 years with acute or convalescent COVID-19.

This clone was observed a few times. The V and J genes are TRBV3-1 (or the pseudogene TRBV3-2) and TRBJ2-2; no reliable D call. V was cut by 1 base and J by 9 bases, with 6 bases left in between. Germline V gene sequence: CDR1 LGHDT, CDR2 YNNKEL (reference sequence). CDR3 size: 12 residues. Here the CDR3 reads CASSQVEWELFF. For the CDR3, the DNA is TGTGCCAGCAGCCAAGTCGAGTGGGAGCTGTTTTTT.

This clone was detected only a few times. V gene TRBV10-3 combines with J gene TRBJ2-5; 9 bases map to TRBD1. This CDR3 region has 13 residues. The germline gives CDR1 ENHRY, CDR2 SYGVKD. J gave up 5 bases and V 3 bases, and 1 base lay outside the gene matches. In DNA, the CDR3 is TGTGCCATCAGTGAACAGGGGGCCGAGACCCAGTACTTC. Encoded protein: CAISEQGAETQYF.

The gene calls are TRBV3-1 (or the pseudogene TRBV3-2) and TRBJ1-3; D possibly corresponds to TRBD1 (6 bases). The CDR3 has 17 amino acids. Trimming cost V 3 bases and J 1 base, with 16 bases left between them. Looked up from germline, CDR1 is LGHDT and CDR2 is YNNKEL (reference sequence). CDR3 sequence reads: CASSQEGFRGSGNTIYF. In DNA, the CDR3 is TGTGCCAGCAGCCAGGAAGGGTTCAGGGGTTCTGGAAACACCATATATTTT.

The chain recombines TRBV5-1 with TRBJ1-1, with TRBD1 identical over 8 bases. The V gene end was trimmed by 3 bases and the J gene end by 0 bases; junction bases not matched to a gene: 4. The CDR3 is made up of 15 amino acids. Per the germline V gene, CDR1 is SGHRS and CDR2 is YFSETQ. The CDR3 region has the DNA TGCGCCAGCAGCTCGTCGACAGGGGTGAACACTGAAGCTTTCTTT. Encoded protein: CASSSSTGVNTEAFF. Combining the CDR3 with reference TRBV5-1 and TRBJ1-1 gives the whole variable domain KAGVTQTPRYLIKTRGQQVTLSCSPISGHRSVSWYQQTPGQGLQFLFEYFSETQRNKGNFPGRFSGRQFSNSRSEMNVSTLELGDSALYLCASSSSTGVNTEAFFGQGTRLTVV.

The chain employs TRBV6-1 and TRBJ1-1; D is possibly TRBD1 (6 bases). V lost 4 bases to trimming and J lost 1 base, with 16 bases between them. The CDR3 has 16 residues. Germline CDR1 is MNHNS and CDR2 is SASEGT. The CDR3 region is CASSVWAGATNTEAFF. In DNA, the CDR3 is TGTGCCAGCAGTGTATGGGCAGGGGCAACGAACACTGAAGCTTTCTTT.

This chain connects TRBV6-5 to TRBJ2-5; D not resolved. Germline CDR1 and CDR2: MNHEY and SVGAGI. Trimming removed 0 bases from V and 5 bases from J, with 10 bases in between. This CDR3 contains 14 residues. The CDR3 loop reads CASSYSKAMETQYF. The CDR3, as DNA: TGTGCCAGCAGTTACTCGAAAGCCATGGAGACCCAGTACTTC.

V usage is TRBV9 and J usage is TRBJ1-5; D is perhaps TRBD1 (6 bases). CDR3 length: 16 amino acids. CDR1 and CDR2 from the germline V gene are SGDLS and YYNGEE. The V end lost 0 bases, the J end lost 2 bases, and 12 bases lay between the germline ends. CDR3 amino acids: CASSVGGPLGNQPQHF. For the CDR3, the DNA is TGTGCCAGCAGCGTAGGGGGGCCCCTGGGCAATCAGCCCCAGCATTTT. The whole variable domain, filled in from reference TRBV9 and TRBJ1-5, reads DSGVTQTPKHLITATGQRVTLRCSPRSGDLSVYWYQQSLDQGLQFLIQYYNGEERAKGNILERFSAQQFPDLHSELNLSSLELGDSALYFCASSVGGPLGNQPQHFGDGTRLSIL.

The V and J genes are TRBV7-9 and TRBJ1-1; D possibly corresponds to TRBD1 (5 bases). The CDR3 length is 13 residues. The ends were cut back, 2 bases at V and 5 bases at J, with 9 bases in the middle. Germline assignment: CDR1 SEHNR and CDR2 FQNEAQ (reference sequence). The CDR3 region has the DNA TGTGCCAGCAGCTTACCGGGGGTGACTGAAGCTTTCTTT. Translation: CASSLPGVTEAFF. Full variable domain (missing parts from reference TRBV7-9 and TRBJ1-1): DTGVSQNPRHKITKRGQNVTFRCDPISEHNRLYWYRQTLGQGPEFLTYFQNEAQLEKSRLLSDRFSAERPKGSFSTLEIQRTEQGDSAMYLCASSLPGVTEAFFGQGTRLTVV.

This chain joins TRBV6-5 and TRBJ1-5; D is unresolved. Trimming removed 0 bases at V and 4 bases at J, with 10 bases between. The CDR3 totals 15 residues. Germline V gene lookup returns CDR1 MNHEY and CDR2 SVGAGI. CDR3 in amino acids: CASSYSGVTNQPQHF. CDR3 bases: TGTGCCAGCAGTTACTCCGGGGTCACAAATCAGCCCCAGCATTTT.

This rearrangement joins TRBV18 to TRBJ1-5; 9 bases align to TRBD1. The germline V gene encodes CDR1 KGHSH and CDR2 LQKENI. The CDR3 sequence is 15 residues long. Trimming at V came to 3 bases and at J to 11 bases, leaving 11 bases not matched to a gene. The CDR3 DNA reads TGTGCCAGCTCACCCCCGGGACAGGGTGGGATGGCCCAGCATTTT. It is translated as CASSPPGQGGMAQHF.

CDR3 DNA sequence: TGTGCCAGCAGTGATCAGGGGAGCAATCAGCCCCAGCATTTT. Translation: CASSDQGSNQPQHF. This rearrangement joins TRBV2 to TRBJ1-5; tentatively, D is TRBD1 (6 bases). The CDR3 is 14 residues long. CDR1 and CDR2 (germline): SNHLY, FYNNEI. Trimming shortened V by 3 bases and J by 1 base, and 7 bases separated the two germline ends.

The gene calls are TRBV19 and TRBJ2-5; 7 nucleotides agree with TRBD1. V shed 0 bases and J 4 bases; nucleotides not matched to a gene: 5. The V gene's germline CDR1 is LNHDA and CDR2 SQIVND (reference sequence). This CDR3 spans 15 amino acids. The CDR3 region is CASSIEGDSGETQYF. DNA for the CDR3: TGTGCCAGTAGTATAGAGGGGGACAGCGGAGAGACCCAGTACTTC.

In this sample, this clone turned up once. The chain combines TRBV18 with TRBJ2-1; D is unresolved. The CDR3 is made up of 14 amino acids. In germline, CDR1 is KGHSH, CDR2 LQKENI. V lost 3 bases and J lost 5, with 11 bases in between. CDR3 in amino acids: CASSPYSRDNEQFF. The CDR3 coding sequence is TGTGCCAGCTCACCCTATAGTCGGGACAATGAGCAGTTCTTC. The variable domain in full, completed from reference TRBV18 and TRBJ2-1, reads NAGVMQNPRHLVRRRGQEARLRCSPMKGHSHVYWYRQLPEEGLKFMVYLQKENIIDESGMPKERFSAEFPKEGPSILRIQQVVRGDSAAYFCASSPYSRDNEQFFGPGTRLTVL.

The chain couples TRBV12-3 or TRBV12-4 to TRBJ1-3; 7 bases are a match to TRBD1. CDR3 size: 13 residues. V gave up 8 bases and J gave up 3 bases; unmatched junction bases: 4. CDR3 DNA sequence: TGTGCCAGCGCGGGACAGTTTGGAAACACCATATATTTT. Translating it yields CASAGQFGNTIYF.

A remark on this clone: The same CDR3 arises from other DNA sequences in this sample as well. V is TRBV5-6 and J is TRBJ1-1; no firm D call. From germline, CDR1 is SGHDT and CDR2 YYEEEE. Trimming pared 1 base from V and 0 bases from J, leaving 4 bases between. The CDR3 consists of 13 residues. Written as DNA, the CDR3 is TGTGCCAGCAGCTTGCCCATGAACACTGAAGCTTTCTTT. The encoded protein is CASSLPMNTEAFF.

This clone was detected a few times. V gene TRBV30 combines with J gene TRBJ1-1; D gene ambiguous. CDR1 GTSNPN and CDR2 SVGIG come from the germline V gene (reference sequence). This CDR3 region has 14 residues. V lost 3 bases, J lost 1 base, and 12 bases lay in between. CDR3 nucleotides: TGTGCCTGGAGGAAAGCCGCGGGGAACACTGAAGCTTTCTTT. This encodes CAWRKAAGNTEAFF.

The rearrangement links TRBV11-2 to TRBJ1-4; possibly TRBD1 for D (5 bases). This CDR3 has 15 residues. V was clipped by 2 bases and J by 3 bases, with 10 bases between them. The germline CDR1 and CDR2 sequences are SGHAT and FQNNGV. The CDR3 DNA reads TGTGCCAGCAGCTTACAGGGTATGGCTAATGAAAAACTGTTTTTT. Protein product: CASSLQGMANEKLFF.

A few counts support this clone. The chain is built from TRBV7-9 and TRBJ1-6; D possibly corresponds to TRBD1 (6 bases). The V gene lost 2 bases and the J gene lost 10 bases, with 18 bases spanning the gap. Germline V gene data show CDR1 as SEHNR and CDR2 as FQNEAQ (reference sequence). The length of the CDR3 is 16 residues. The CDR3 DNA follows: TGTGCCAGCAGCTTACACAGGGAAGGGTCTAGATCACCCCTCCACTTT. It is translated as CASSLHREGSRSPLHF.

As for this clone: Sequence at one end of the junction differs from germline and may be a read error. The rearrangement links TRBV5-4 to TRBJ2-1, with D tentatively TRBD1 (6 bases). This CDR3 comprises 15 residues. CDR1 is SGHNT and CDR2 is YYREEE in the germline V gene (reference sequence). CDR3 residues: CASSLDLGGYSEQFF. As DNA, the CDR3 is TGTGCCAGCAGCTTGGATCTAGGGGGTTACAGTGAGCAGTTCTTC.

The V call is TRBV15, the J call TRBJ1-4; 7 bases match TRBD1. The CDR3 extends over 16 amino acids. Germline trimming cut 0 bases from V and 5 bases from J; bases unmatched to any gene: 6. Germline CDR1 LNHNV, CDR2 YYDKDF (reference sequence). As DNA, the CDR3 is TGTGCCACCAGCAGAGATCGGACAGGAATAAATGAAAAACTGTTTTTT. This translates into CATSRDRTGINEKLFF. Full variable domain (rest looked up from reference TRBV15 and TRBJ1-4): DAMVIQNPRYQVTQFGKPVTLSCSQTLNHNVMYWYQQKSSQAPKLLFHYYDKDFNNEADTPDNFQSRRPNTSFCFLDIRSPGLGDTAMYLCATSRDRTGINEKLFFGSGTQLSVL.

The DNA of the CDR3 is TGTGCCAGCAGCCAATACCCCCAGGGAAACTATGGCTACACCTTC. Protein: CASSQYPQGNYGYTF. The chain joins TRBV4-2 to TRBJ1-2; a weak D match, TRBD1 (5 bases). Germline V CDR1 and CDR2: LGHNA, YNFKEQ. V gave up 2 bases and J gave up 2 bases, with 12 bases separating them. The CDR3 runs to 15 residues.

This clone was observed a handful of times. This rearrangement joins TRBV10-1 to TRBJ1-1, with D unclear. The CDR3 runs 16 residues. Trimming removed 3 bases from V and 4 bases from J, with 18 bases in between. Germline V gives CDR1 WNHNN, CDR2 SYGVQD (reference sequence). In nucleotides, the CDR3 is TGCGCCAGCAGTGAATCGGCGATAGGACTCCCCACTGAAGCTTTCTTT. Residues: CASSESAIGLPTEAFF.

This clone is a singleton in its sample. This chain links TRBV27 with TRBJ1-1; a possible D gene is TRBD1 (6 bases). V shed 2 bases and J shed 7 bases, with 8 bases lying between them. The germline CDR1 and CDR2 sequences are MNHEY and SMNVEV (reference sequence). The CDR3 totals 12 residues. The CDR3 loop is CASSLGRGEAFF. DNA for the CDR3: TGTGCCAGCAGTTTAGGCAGGGGTGAAGCTTTCTTT.

The rearrangement joins TRBV18 to TRBJ2-3; D unresolved. CDR3 length equals 15 residues. Germline CDR1 reads KGHSH; CDR2 reads LQKENI. Trimming took 3 bases from V and 3 from J, leaving 13 bases between them. The CDR3 region has the DNA TGTGCCAGCTCACCGTATCCAGGTTTAACAGATACGCAGTATTTT. Translated: CASSPYPGLTDTQYF.

This clone was counted between two and nine times. V gene TRBV28 combines with J gene TRBJ2-5; 7 bases fit TRBD1. In germline, CDR1 is MDHEN, CDR2 SYDVKM. V shed 5 bases and J 5 bases; nucleotides not matched to a gene: 14. CDR3 length: 16 amino acids. The CDR3 bases are TGTGCCAGCAGTCCCCGTAGGGGAGACAGGGCCGAGACCCAGTACTTC. Translation: CASSPRRGDRAETQYF.

This clone is labeled medium-sized. This rearrangement joins TRBV25-1 to TRBJ1-6, with D perhaps TRBD1 (5 bases). Germline V gene sequence: CDR1 MGHDK, CDR2 SYGVNS. V lost 4 bases and J 7 bases, leaving 11 bases between the germline ends. The CDR3 is 14 residues long. As DNA, the CDR3 is TGTGCCAGCAGTGTTGGCAGGGAAAATTCACCCCTCCACTTT. Its translation: CASSVGRENSPLHF.

The chain is built from TRBV27 and TRBJ2-5; the D gene is possibly TRBD1 (6 bases). With 4 bases removed from V and 2 bases from J, the gap between germline ends came to 11 bases. The CDR3 covers 14 residues. Germline lookup yields CDR1 MNHEY and CDR2 SMNVEV (reference sequence). CDR3: CASSYGTTQETQYF. The CDR3 DNA reads as TGTGCCAGCAGTTACGGGACAACTCAAGAGACCCAGTACTTC.